The TCR beta chain described here comes from a study of T-cell reconstitution after alpha-beta-depleted transplantation in children (dated by TCRdb to 2016 to 2017). General notes on the study: Using TCR repertoire profiling, the study quantitatively followed how T-cell immune reconstitution unfolded in children after TCRalphabeta/CD19-depleted allogeneic hematopoietic cell transplantation.

Library preparation was by PCR. The sequencer listed for this sample is Illumina HiSeq 2500. TCR libraries were prepared with molecular barcoding, using unique molecular identifiers to normalize TCRbeta repertoire quantification. The public reads were reanalyzed by TCRdb: fastp trimming at Q25, MiXCR alignment, in-frame beta chains only. A single entry per CDR3 protein holds the most common genes and DNA from its merged rows. The sample table contains 500,000 to 650,000 distinct CDR3 sequences; only one count was recorded for approximately 13% of them. The ten largest account for 2.2% of the sample. Note on this clonotype: It has no known antigen specificity. Base qualities are not recorded, but no much larger clone differs from it by a single base.

Trimming removed 8 bases from V and 6 bases from J, leaving 19 bases between the germline ends. From the cysteine through the phenylalanine, the CDR3 covers 14 amino acids. The entry retains the CDR3 DNA only, 42 bases that are in frame from base 1. Via the germline V gene, CDR1 is MNHEY and CDR2 SVGEGT. What the research found in general, with its limitations: In some patients, the high TCRbeta diversity seen at day 60 was put down to recipient T cells and intrathymic progenitors that had survived conditioning. The apparently early recovery of alphabetaT-cell counts about two months after transplant reportedly depended on only several hundred rapidly expanded clones that came from non-depleted graft cells. Hyperexpanded clone frequencies declined over subsequent months; after one year, T-cell counts and TCRbeta diversity were mostly attributed to newly produced T cells.

Reading the label with the study, this specimen's treatment or condition is: allogeneic hematopoietic cell transplantation with graft depleted of TCRalphabeta T cells and CD19 B cells. The children who served as transplant recipients had been given grafts of TCRalphabeta/CD19-depleted allogeneic hematopoietic cells. This receptor was identified in a male patient younger than 18 who had a stem cell transplant for acute myeloid leukemia, so the T cells may come from the graft donor. This specimen was PBMCs, mostly from graft donor cells, taken 360 days after TCRalphabeta/CD19-depleted stem cell transplant. The chain employs TRBV6-2 or TRBV6-3 and TRBJ1-1, and the D gene may be TRBD1, 6 bases matching. Here is the DNA: TGTGCCAGCCAGTCGTCTAAGGGGGGCCCTGAAGCTTTCTTT. Its product reads: CASQSSKGGPEAFF.